The 31 T cell receptor beta chains listed next were all sequenced from one sample in a study of cytomegalovirus exposure and HLA in healthy donors (dated by TCRdb to the late 2010s). The library was prepared using the immunoSEQ multiplex PCR assay. The multiplex PCR relied on a mix of 60 forward primers for TCR Vbeta segments and 13 reverse primers for TCR Jbeta segments. Not all clones reach the TCRdb copy of this immuneACCESS table, which keeps in-frame sequences only. Checked studies attribute under half of the gap to unresolved V genes and leave the rest unexplained. The sample data list some 87,000 clones, and approximately 80% of these were observed just once. The ten largest clones represent around 2.5% of the sample. Sequencing was carried out using PBMCs. Receptor source: a man aged 25-45 years in good health and CMV-seronegative.

This chain joins TRBV5-3 and TRBJ2-7; D unclear. TRBV5-3 is designated an ORF whose function remains uncertain. V was clipped by 0 bases and J by 3 bases, with 7 bases between them. CDR3 length: 13 residues. The chain's CDR3 is CARSLGCDYEQYF. The DNA of the CDR3 is TGTGCCAGAAGCTTGGGGTGCGACTACGAGCAGTACTTC.

Concerning this clone itself: One junction end disagrees with the germline gene, perhaps due to a read error. The chain joins TRBV12-5 to TRBJ1-6; the D is unclear. This CDR3 has 14 amino acids. Germline-derived CDR1 and CDR2 are LGHNT and FRNRAP. As DNA, the CDR3 is TGTGCTAGTGGTTTTAACATCCTTAATTCACCACTCCACTTT. Amino acid sequence: CASGFNILNSPLHF.

The J gene is TRBJ2-3, the V gene TRBV10-3; D perhaps matches TRBD1 (5 bases). Germline assignment: CDR1 ENHRY and CDR2 SYGVKD. This CDR3 region has 13 residues. V lost 6 bases, J lost 1 base, and 8 bases lay in between. The CDR3 DNA reads TGTGCCATCAGCCAGACAGGCACAGATACGCAGTATTTT. It specifies CAISQTGTDTQYF.

J is TRBJ1-4 and V is TRBV19, with 7 bases aligning to TRBD1. With 4 bases clipped from V and 3 bases from J, the junction kept 5 bases outside the gene matches. This CDR3 is 15 amino acids long. Germline V gene lookup returns CDR1 LNHDA and CDR2 SQIVND (reference sequence). The DNA for the CDR3 is TGTGCCAGTAGTAGAAGACAGGGACCTAATGAAAAACTGTTTTTT. Its protein product is CASSRRQGPNEKLFF.

DNA of the CDR3: TGCGCCAGCAGTGAAGACTATGAAGGAGCTCAGCCCCAGCATTTT. This translates into CASSEDYEGAQPQHF. The rearrangement links TRBV10-2 to TRBJ1-5; D unclear. This CDR3 spans 15 amino acids. Germline loops: CDR1 WSHSY, CDR2 SAAADI. The germline V and J ends were trimmed by 3 bases and 6 bases, with 15 bases remaining between them.

This clone was detected only a few times. The sample carries other DNA sequences with the same CDR3. The V gene is TRBV25-1, the J gene TRBJ1-5, with 7 bases aligning to TRBD1. V gave up 6 bases and J gave up 2 bases; unmatched junction bases: 4. This CDR3 comprises 14 residues. Germline lookup yields CDR1 MGHDK and CDR2 SYGVNS. This chain's CDR3 is CASSEGQGNQPQHF. In DNA form, the CDR3 reads TGTGCCAGCAGCGAAGGACAGGGCAATCAGCCCCAGCATTTT.

V is TRBV19 and J is TRBJ1-1; D perhaps matches TRBD1 (6 bases). V was trimmed by 6 bases and J by 2 bases, leaving 10 bases between them. The CDR3 consists of 13 residues. Germline CDR1 is LNHDA and CDR2 is SQIVND (reference sequence). The chain's CDR3 is CASSLGQNTEAFF. CDR3 sequence (DNA): TGTGCCAGTAGCCTGGGACAAAACACTGAAGCTTTCTTT.

J is TRBJ1-2 and V is TRBV10-1; D remains unclear. V lost 2 bases and J lost 3, with 13 bases in between. This CDR3 has 15 residues. Germline assignment: CDR1 WNHNN and CDR2 SYGVQD (reference sequence). The CDR3 DNA sequence: TGCGCCAGCAGTGAGACGACTCAAGGTTACTATGGCTACACCTTC. Protein sequence: CASSETTQGYYGYTF.

The gene calls are TRBV4-3 and TRBJ2-5; 12 nucleotides line up with TRBD2. This CDR3 has 16 amino acids. The germline gives CDR1 LGHNA, CDR2 YSLEER. J was trimmed by 2 bases and V by 1 base; bases with no gene match: 2. The CDR3 DNA is TGCGCCAGCAGCCAAGGCCTAGCGGGGGGGCAAGAGACCCAGTACTTC. Amino acids: CASSQGLAGGQETQYF.

The chain is built from TRBV5-4 and TRBJ1-3, with 7 bases that match TRBD1. This CDR3 is 16 amino acids long. Germline CDR1 reads SGHNT; CDR2 reads YYREEE (reference sequence). With V trimmed by 0 bases and J by 4 bases, 7 bases remained unmatched. As DNA, the CDR3 is TGTGCCAGCAGCTTGGACAGGGGTTCGGGAGGAAACACCATATATTTT. Protein: CASSLDRGSGGNTIYF.

This sequence joins TRBV29-1 and TRBJ1-1; no clear D. This CDR3 is built from 13 residues. CDR1 SQVTM and CDR2 ANQGSEA come from the germline V gene. V dropped 6 bases and J dropped 4 bases, with 15 bases sitting between them. The CDR3 DNA sequence: TGCAGCGTGGCCAGACTTTTGGGCACTGAAGCTTTCTTT. It codes for CSVARLLGTEAFF.

V usage is TRBV18 and J usage is TRBJ1-6, with a possible D match to TRBD1 (6 bases). V shed 2 bases and J shed 7 bases, with 6 bases lying between them. This CDR3 contains 13 residues. Germline assignment: CDR1 KGHSH and CDR2 LQKENI. CDR3 DNA: TGTGCCAGCTCACCAGACAGGAATTCACCCCTCCACTTT. This sequence encodes CASSPDRNSPLHF.

CDR3 sequence reads: CAVCEDGGAKNIQYF. For the CDR3, the DNA is TGTGCCGTTTGTGAAGATGGCGGAGCCAAAAACATTCAGTACTTC. The gene calls are TRBV28 and TRBJ2-4, with D unresolved. Deletions cut 11 bases from V and 0 bases from J, with 17 bases between. The CDR3 loop spans 15 amino acids. Germline CDR1 is MDHEN and CDR2 is SYDVKM.

This clone was recorded only once. The chain combines TRBV19 with TRBJ2-3; the match to TRBD2 covers 8 bases. The CDR3 extends over 15 amino acids. The ends lost 4 bases at V and 1 base at J; junction bases unmatched: 4. In germline, CDR1 is LNHDA, CDR2 SQIVND (reference sequence). The DNA for the CDR3 is TGTGCCAGTAGTAACGAGCGGGGGCGCACAGATACGCAGTATTTT. It is translated as CASSNERGRTDTQYF. The full variable domain, in which reference TRBV19 and TRBJ2-3 provide the parts outside the CDR3, is DGGITQSPKYLFRKEGQNVTLSCEQNLNHDAMYWYRQDPGQGLRLIYYSQIVNDFQKGDIAEGYSVSREKKESFPLTVTSAQKNPTAFYLCASSNERGRTDTQYFGPGTRLTVL.

This chain connects TRBV27 to TRBJ2-7, with 7 bases aligning to TRBD1. V lost 4 bases and J lost 7; bases outside the gene matches: 16. The CDR3 consists of 16 residues. The germline V gene has CDR1 MNHEY and CDR2 SMNVEV (reference sequence). The CDR3: CASSSLDRVTLWEQYF. The CDR3 DNA sequence: TGTGCCAGCAGTTCCCTCGACAGGGTCACGTTGTGGGAGCAGTACTTC.

This chain links TRBV19 with TRBJ1-2; 8 bases align to TRBD1. Unmatched junction bases numbered 8, after V lost 4 bases and J lost 4 bases. Per germline, CDR1 LNHDA and CDR2 SQIVND (reference sequence). The CDR3 is made up of 15 amino acids. The CDR3 bases are TGTGCCAGTAGTACCACTGGGGACAGGCTCTATGGCTACACCTTC. Protein sequence: CASSTTGDRLYGYTF.

The chain has TRBV30 and TRBJ1-4; D is perhaps TRBD1 (5 bases). The CDR3 sequence is 12 residues long. The germline CDR1 and CDR2 sequences are GTSNPN and SVGIG (reference sequence). V was shortened by 5 bases and J by 8 bases, with 12 bases between the two germline ends. The CDR3 nucleotides read TGTGCCTGGGGGGGGGTCGGGGAAAAACTGTTTTTT. This encodes CAWGGVGEKLFF.

This clone appeared a few times. The DNA of the CDR3 is TGCAGCGTTAGTCAGGGGGTTGTTGGATCACCCCTCCACTTT. It translates to CSVSQGVVGSPLHF. The chain links TRBV29-1 to TRBJ1-6, with TRBD1 identical over 7 bases. Germline CDR1 is SQVTM and CDR2 is ANQGSEA. Unmatched junction bases numbered 11, after V lost 5 bases and J lost 10 bases. The CDR3 loop spans 14 amino acids.

The V gene is TRBV7-3, the J gene TRBJ1-1; TRBD1 matches at 8 bases. With V trimmed by 4 bases and J by 0 bases, 4 bases remained unmatched. Germline CDR1 reads SGHTA; CDR2 reads FQGTGA. This CDR3 has 15 amino acids. The CDR3 DNA sequence: TGTGCCAGCAGCTCCGGACAGGGATTGAACACTGAAGCTTTCTTT. It is translated as CASSSGQGLNTEAFF. Variable domain in full (rest from reference TRBV7-3 and TRBJ1-1): GAGVSQTPSNKVTEKGKYVELRCDPISGHTALYWYRQSLGQGPEFLIYFQGTGAADDSGLPNDRFFAVRPEGSVSTLKIQRTERGDSAVYLCASSSGQGLNTEAFFGQGTRLTVV.

This rearrangement joins TRBV27 to TRBJ1-2; TRBD1 might be the D (6 bases). V lost 6 bases and J 5 bases, leaving 10 bases between the germline ends. Germline CDR1 reads MNHEY; CDR2 reads SMNVEV (reference sequence). The CDR3 has 12 amino acids. CDR3 amino acids: CASRSTGYGYTF. CDR3 DNA: TGTGCCAGCAGATCTACAGGGTATGGCTACACCTTC.

This sequence joins TRBV19 and TRBJ1-1; no reliable D call. This CDR3 contains 13 residues. Germline assignment: CDR1 LNHDA and CDR2 SQIVND (reference sequence). Trimming took off 8 bases at V and 7 bases at J, with 17 bases between the two ends. CDR3 loop: CASQDFTGYEAFF. In DNA, the CDR3 is TGTGCCAGTCAAGACTTCACGGGGTATGAAGCTTTCTTT.

V is TRBV19 and J is TRBJ1-1; TRBD1 matches at 9 bases. Germline lookup yields CDR1 LNHDA and CDR2 SQIVND (reference sequence). Trimming at V came to 5 bases and at J to 4 bases, leaving 11 bases not matched to a gene. This CDR3 contains 16 residues. CDR3 DNA: TGTGCCAGTAGTCTCCGGACAGGGGAGTGGGGCACTGAAGCTTTCTTT. It specifies CASSLRTGEWGTEAFF.

J is TRBJ1-1 and V is TRBV6-6, with no clear D. The CDR3 has 16 amino acids. Germline CDR1 and CDR2: MNHNY and SVGAGI (reference sequence). Trimming removed 2 bases at V and 3 bases at J, with 16 bases between. CDR3 region: CASSYPGRRSDTEAFF. The DNA for the CDR3 is TGTGCCAGCAGTTACCCAGGTCGGCGTAGTGACACTGAAGCTTTCTTT.

The CDR3 region is CASSWDRVDEQYF. The CDR3 DNA reads as TGTGCCAGCAGTTGGGACAGGGTTGACGAGCAGTACTTC. V is TRBV6-6 and J is TRBJ2-7; the match to TRBD1 covers 9 bases. Germline V gene lookup returns CDR1 MNHNY and CDR2 SVGAGI (reference sequence). V was clipped by 4 bases and J by 5 bases; unmatched bases: 3. This CDR3 has 13 amino acids.

This clone came up once. This chain joins TRBV7-8 and TRBJ1-3; D uncertain. Germline V gene sequence: CDR1 SGHVS, CDR2 FQNEAQ. There are 17 residues in the CDR3. Deletions cut 5 bases from V and 2 bases from J, with 19 bases between. Here the CDR3 DNA reads TGTGCCAGCAGCCCGAGTGGAGGGAATATCGCTGGAAACACCATATATTTT. Translation: CASSPSGGNIAGNTIYF.

The V call is TRBV15, the J call TRBJ1-4, with D perhaps TRBD1 (5 bases). Germline-derived CDR1 and CDR2 are LNHNV and YYDKDF (reference sequence). Trimming removed 0 bases at V and 6 bases at J, with 20 bases between. The CDR3 contains 18 residues. CDR3 nucleotide sequence: TGTGCCACCAGCAGAGATGGAACACAAAATTGGGGGGATGAAAAACTGTTTTTT. Protein product: CATSRDGTQNWGDEKLFF. Full variable domain (remainder filled in from reference TRBV15 and TRBJ1-4): DAMVIQNPRYQVTQFGKPVTLSCSQTLNHNVMYWYQQKSSQAPKLLFHYYDKDFNNEADTPDNFQSRRPNTSFCFLDIRSPGLGDTAMYLCATSRDGTQNWGDEKLFFGSGTQLSVL.

The chain uses TRBV7-3 and TRBJ2-2, with unresolved D. The germline gives CDR1 SGHTA, CDR2 FQGTGA. V shed 5 bases and J shed 3 bases, with 13 bases lying between them. There are 15 residues in the CDR3. The CDR3 protein is CASSDQATDTGELFF. The CDR3 region has the DNA TGTGCCAGCAGCGACCAGGCGACGGACACCGGGGAGCTGTTTTTT.

V is TRBV6-6 and J is TRBJ1-1; tentative D call: TRBD1 (5 bases). The CDR3 length is 15 residues. The ends were cut back, 5 bases at V and 4 bases at J, with 17 bases in the middle. CDR1 and CDR2 (germline): MNHNY, SVGAGI (reference sequence). This chain's CDR3 is CASSTRSGQGTEAFF. For the CDR3, the DNA is TGTGCCAGCAGTACCCGTAGCGGGCAGGGCACTGAAGCTTTCTTT.

This clone is a singleton in its sample. The chain is built from TRBV9 and TRBJ2-7; D is perhaps TRBD1 (5 bases). CDR3 length equals 15 residues. V was pared by 3 bases and J by 2 bases, with 15 bases between. Germline CDR1 reads SGDLS; CDR2 reads YYNGEE. CDR3 protein: CASSGFPDSPYEQYF. The CDR3 nucleotides read TGTGCCAGCAGCGGGTTTCCCGACAGTCCCTACGAGCAGTACTTC.

This chain links TRBV5-4 with TRBJ1-1; D may be TRBD1 (5 bases). The length of the CDR3 is 13 residues. Per the germline V gene, CDR1 is SGHNT and CDR2 is YYREEE (reference sequence). The ends were cut back, 3 bases at V and 8 bases at J, with 14 bases in the middle. CDR3 coding DNA: TGTGCCAGCAGCTCCGGGGGTGGTACCGAAGCTTTCTTT. It codes for CASSSGGGTEAFF.

The chain links TRBV28 to TRBJ1-1, with TRBD1 matching over 7 bases. V lost 6 bases, J lost 1 base, and 8 bases stayed unmatched. Germline CDR1 and CDR2: MDHEN and SYDVKM. This CDR3 contains 15 residues. The CDR3 loop is CASSSYDRANTEAFF. The CDR3 DNA follows: TGTGCCAGCAGCTCTTACGACAGGGCGAACACTGAAGCTTTCTTT.